This record concerns one T cell receptor (beta chain) sequence. What it recognizes is unknown. This entry is derived from a study of cytomegalovirus exposure and HLA in healthy donors. Across the study: Earlier work reported 100 million or so unique TCR beta sequences from 170 million or so T cells. Whole-study results and caveats: Across HLA loci, a later analysis found differing TCR association rates, with DRB1 most and HLA-C fewest.

CDR1 SGHAT and CDR2 FQNNGV come from the germline V gene. There are 19 residues in the CDR3. With V trimmed by 4 bases and J by 0 bases, 9 bases remained unmatched. PCR amplification relied on 60 Vbeta primers (plus 13 Jbeta primers). Repertoires were generated with immunoSEQ multiplex PCR, while TCRdb's copy carries only in-frame clones and drops some. The sample lists 90,000 to 130,000 clones, around 80% seen once, with 2.5% to 3% in the top ten. The TCR sequence derives from a woman in her sixties or seventies in good health and CMV-seropositive. This sequence joins TRBV11-2 and TRBJ2-7; 16 bases match TRBD2. Sequencing was performed on PBMCs. The CDR3 loop is CASSWPGLAGGLSSYEQYF. In DNA, the CDR3 is TGTGCCAGCAGCTGGCCGGGACTAGCGGGAGGGCTTAGCTCCTACGAGCAGTACTTC.